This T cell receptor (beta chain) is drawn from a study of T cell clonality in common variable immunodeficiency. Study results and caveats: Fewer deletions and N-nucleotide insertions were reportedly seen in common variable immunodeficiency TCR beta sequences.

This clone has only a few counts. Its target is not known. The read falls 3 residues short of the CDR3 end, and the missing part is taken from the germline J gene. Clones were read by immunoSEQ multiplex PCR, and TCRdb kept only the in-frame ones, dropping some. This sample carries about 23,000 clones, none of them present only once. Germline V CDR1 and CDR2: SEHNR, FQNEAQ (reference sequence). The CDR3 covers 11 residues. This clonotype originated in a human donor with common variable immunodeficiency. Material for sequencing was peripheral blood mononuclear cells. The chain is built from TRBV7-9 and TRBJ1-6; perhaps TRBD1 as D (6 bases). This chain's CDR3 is CASSSGGPLHF. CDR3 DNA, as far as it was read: TGTGCCAGCAGCTCTGGGGGCCCC.